This paragraph covers one T cell receptor (beta chain) sequence. No cognate antigen has been identified for it. No much larger clone exists at a distance of one base, and base qualities are not known. The sample belongs to a study of cytomegalovirus exposure and HLA in healthy donors (dated by TCRdb to about 2017). In the study overall: In an earlier analysis of roughly 500 of the donors, 276 Gb of sequence data and some 120 million unique TCR beta sequences from about 179 million T cells were reported. Typing coverage varied by locus: roughly 629-640 donors for A, B, C, DRB1 and DQB1; more than 500 for DQA1; some 610 for DPA1; 400 to 480 for DPB1. In addition to the first cohort of approximately 650 subjects, a separate validation cohort of under 150 different subjects was used. Among some 400 genotyped donors of the cohort, an average of 235,054 unique TCR beta nucleotide sequences were sequenced per donor, roughly a sixth of them non-productive. To study patterns of TCR occurrence, a later analysis re-analyzed previously published TCR beta repertoires from hundreds of donors and added high-resolution HLA genotyping. Because of strong linkage in the cohort, five DR-DQ haplotypes were treated as single units for association and clustering. Alongside the repertoire data, information on donor age, sex, ethnicity and CMV serostatus was compiled. Using immunosequencing, the study profiled T cell repertoires from 550 to 750 subjects and related those repertoires to cytomegalovirus serostatus. HLA typing covered class I and class II loci at four-digit resolution. All discovery cohort repertoires had been generated using a single sequencing platform. Among the roughly 390 genotyped donors, about 85% belonged to the genetic ancestry cluster associated with self-reported Caucasian donors. The study aimed to test whether signatures of past pathogen exposure could be identified by cataloging public T cell receptors. To predict cytomegalovirus infection status, the study combined high-throughput TCR immunosequencing, statistical association of individual TCRs with disease status, and machine learning. A later genetic analysis used genome-wide SNP genotypes for about 60% of the roughly 670 donors, treating that subset as a discovery cohort. Rather than using new phenotypic data, the later analysis identified candidate immune exposures from TCR beta sequences and from how often those sequences occurred across donors. An early release covering over 500 HLA-typed donors comprised 250 to 350 gigabases of sequencing data and roughly 85 million unique TCR sequences. An earlier analysis of 587 of the donors used high-throughput TCR beta sequencing to judge whether each TCR beta V gene segment behaved as functional or pseudogenic. Beyond this particular receptor, the publication reports: A later genetic analysis reported fewer N-insertions in productive TCRs among donors in an Asian-associated ancestry cluster than the approximately 700-donor mean. A later analysis found that most CMV-associated TCR beta chains appeared HLA-restricted, with HLA associations seemingly driven largely by CMV exposure. When HLA alleles, especially DR and DQ, strongly co-occurred, TCR associations were difficult to assign to individual alleles. A group of highly shared sequence variants was considered likely to be a technical artifact of the sequencing pipeline. Correlated functional status among segregating V segments might reflect linkage disequilibrium, but an unknown experimental factor could not be ruled out. Because HLA typing was missing for some donors at each locus, association tests included only the typed subset. In vitro tests confirmed that a few of the cytomegalovirus-associated TCR beta chains recognize cytomegalovirus antigens. A total of fewer than 200 TCR beta chains were listed by the study as associated with cytomegalovirus. At a false discovery rate of 0.05, a later analysis linked 15,000 to 20,000 TCR beta sequences to specific HLA alleles. The authors suggested that the approach could potentially be generalized to other disease states and immunological phenotypes. An earlier analysis of around 540 of the donors showed that most TCR beta V segments appeared in productive rearrangements either about 87% or about 30% of the time, which broadly matched IMGT annotations. Cytomegalovirus status was reported to be diagnosed by the classifier with high specificity and sensitivity in both the original and validation cohorts. Because counts were too low, roughly 16 rarely observed V segments, including chromosome 9 orphons, were left out of the earlier analysis of some 640 of the donors. For the cohort, immune exposure information was limited to CMV serostatus. V-gene and J-gene trimming of TCR beta chains was associated with a missense DCLRE1C variant in a later genetic analysis, and the association was replicated in an independent cohort. A later analysis found that HLA-associated TCR beta chains were more clonally expanded and had lower generation probabilities than equally common non-associated chains. Sequencing depth was assumed to be roughly uniform across donors in the presence/absence analyses, though that assumption may not hold. In a later analysis, several top co-occurrence clusters were reported to appear linked to parvovirus B19, influenza, CMV and Epstein-Barr virus. A further reported finding was that TCR beta sequences accurately predicted the HLA-A and HLA-B alleles for most subjects in the first cohort. Some IMGT-functional V segments, including TRBV6-2 and TRBV6-3, could not be told apart with the 87-base-pair reads, so those segments were excluded. This cohort had only TCR beta chains sequenced, and the lack of alpha or paired-chain data limited which features could be detected. While some public TCRs were present in many individuals, most TCR sequences turned up only very rarely across donors. A later analysis found that TCR association rates varied across HLA loci, with DRB1 alleles showing the most associated TCRs and HLA-C alleles the fewest.

In total, just over 650 healthy bone marrow donors made up the cohort. All cohort members were sampled while nominally healthy, although unrecorded immune exposures were likely present. The donor was CMV seropositive and was included in the group of 250 to 300 seropositive cohort members. A peripheral blood sample was collected from each donor, and TCR beta sequencing was performed on peripheral blood mononuclear cells. Genomic DNA was extracted from the blood cell samples with the Qiagen DNeasy Blood Extraction Kit. Taken from the germline V gene, the CDR1 and CDR2 loops are SGHTA and FQGTGA. V trim: 2 bases; J trim: 6 bases; unmatched bases: 8. The CDR3 measures 16 amino acids from cysteine to phenylalanine. Only the CDR3 portion is preserved as DNA: 48 bases, with reading frame beginning at the first base. Libraries were made using the immunoSEQ multiplex PCR assay. For the multiplex PCR, a mixture combining 60 forward primers for TCR Vbeta segments and 13 reverse primers for TCR Jbeta segments was used. A multiplex PCR assay on genomic DNA amplified the CDR3 region of rearranged TCR beta genes. The amplified TCR beta libraries were sequenced on the Illumina HiSeq System as 87-base-pair reads. The paper's processing steps were these. A later analysis tallied roughly 78 million unique TCR beta chains across the 666 repertoires, and about 10 million of those chains were shared by two or more donors. To remove PCR and sequencing errors, raw reads were error-corrected and collapsed into unique sequences using a nearest-neighbor algorithm that merged closely related sequences. Alignment of CDR3 sequences to IMGT reference sequences was used to assign V, D and J gene segments. For a sequence to be retained, at least a six-nucleotide match to both a V gene segment and a J gene segment was required. A rearrangement was called productive if the CDR3 had no stop codons and remained in frame with V and J, and every other rearrangement was called non-productive. Following IMGT convention, CDR3 was defined as the stretch from the second conserved V-encoded cysteine up to the conserved J-encoded phenylalanine. Sequences without an unambiguous match to a single V gene segment were excluded from the earlier analysis of almost 600 of the donors. An earlier analysis of 587 of the donors called V segments functional above 56.7% productive rearrangements and segregating when the between-donor standard deviation exceeded 5%. To diagnose cytomegalovirus status from the catalog of TCR beta chain sequences, a statistical classification framework was built. V and J gene assignment, in a later analysis, came from comparing TCR nucleotide sequences with IMGT/GENE-DB human TR gene sequences. A later analysis assigned CDR3 sequences and most-parsimonious VDJ recombination scenarios with the TCRdist pipeline. A later analysis defined each TCR beta chain by its CDR3 amino acid sequence plus V-gene family, and excluded reads lacking a unique V-gene family. To address suspected cross-contamination and a sequencing artifact, a later analysis removed around 590 highly shared, low-generation-probability nucleotide sequences. In a later analysis, a clonal expansion index was calculated for each public chain from normalized within-repertoire ranks of inferred template counts. In a later analysis, generation probabilities were computed with a VDJ recombination model fitted to out-of-frame rearrangements, and the resulting probabilities were checked against IGoR. A later analysis scored TCR-TCR, TCR-HLA and TCR-CMV co-occurrence with hypergeometric tests, applying a repertoire-size bias correction to TCR pairs. In a later analysis, false discovery rates were estimated by permuting HLA or CMV assignments 20 times. In a later analysis, co-occurring TCRs were grouped using DBSCAN, with TCRdist sequence similarity added in when clustering inside HLA-allele-positive subsets. Repertoires with fewer than 30,000 or more than 120,000 public chains, plus five repertoires with anomalous nucleotide sharing, were excluded from co-occurrence clustering. Sourced from immuneACCESS, this table was stored by TCRdb with only in-frame sequences that have V and J called. A share of the clones is absent; for the studies checked, an unresolved V gene accounts for under half, and the remainder has no known explanation. V, J and clone size derive from that table, while D and trimming were established from the DNA sequence. The sample table holds around 160,000 clones, of which about 75% were seen once. 7.4% of the sample belongs to the ten largest clones.

Sequencing was performed on PBMCs. The chain is assembled from TRBV7-3 and TRBJ2-3, with 10 bases aligning to TRBD2. The sequence was collected from a male donor in good health and CMV-seropositive. This receptor carries the CDR3 CASSLGLAVNLDTQYF. The sequence in DNA is TGTGCCAGCAGCTTAGGACTAGCGGTGAATTTGGATACGCAGTATTTT.